This TCR beta chain was identified during a study of T cell responses to AZD1222 COVID-19 vaccine. The CDR3 is 15 residues long. The V and J ends lost 5 bases and 4 bases respectively, with 17 bases between them. The germline V gene encodes CDR1 SGHTA and CDR2 FQGNSA. For this clone: The antigen remains undetermined.

Study-level results: Donors were largely white British and mainly female; clonal diversity was possibly underestimated.

Method: immunoSEQ multiplex PCR; TCRdb's copy keeps in-frame clones and lacks some. The table records 150,000 or so clones, roughly nine tenths of them present only once. The sequence derives from an adult in good health. This chain uses TRBV7-2 with TRBJ1-2, with a tentative D call TRBD1 (5 bases). The sample here was peripheral blood, taken on day 0 of AZD1222 vaccination. CDR3 bases: TGTGCCAGCAGCGGCGGGGAGGGGCAGTTCTATGGCTACACCTTC. It is translated as CASSGGEGQFYGYTF.